A single sample gave rise to the 10 T cell receptor beta chains below, sequenced in a study of blood T cell repertoires in COVID-19. The table came from immunoSEQ multiplex PCR; TCRdb's copy has only in-frame clones and leaves some out. The table has some 120,000 clones, over 70% seen once; the top ten hold approximately 5.8%. Sequenced input: peripheral blood. The receptor set was obtained from a man older than 75 with active or convalescent COVID-19.

V usage is TRBV4-3 and J usage is TRBJ1-2; a possible D gene is TRBD1 (6 bases). V lost 1 base and J lost 0, with 9 bases in between. This CDR3 is 15 amino acids long. From germline, CDR1 is LGHNA and CDR2 YSLEER. The CDR3 spells CASSQGTGTNYGYTF. The CDR3 region has the DNA TGCGCCAGCAGCCAAGGAACAGGGACTAACTATGGCTACACCTTC.

The chain uses TRBV6-5 and TRBJ1-4; D perhaps matches TRBD1 (6 bases). With 6 bases removed from V and 5 bases from J, the gap between germline ends came to 13 bases. CDR1 and CDR2 (germline): MNHEY, SVGAGI. The CDR3 runs to 14 residues. In DNA, the CDR3 is TGTGCCAGCAGCTTACAGGGACCAAATGAAAAACTGTTTTTT. Translation gives CASSLQGPNEKLFF.

This chain uses TRBV7-6 with TRBJ2-1; 9 bases are shared with TRBD2. J gave up 7 bases and V 1 base, and 5 bases lay outside the gene matches. The CDR3 totals 15 residues. CDR1 SGHVS and CDR2 FNYEAQ come from the germline V gene. CDR3 bases: TGTGCCAGCAGCTTAGGCGGGGGGGCACAAAATGAGCAGTTCTTC. Translation gives CASSLGGGAQNEQFF.

This clone was recorded once. The rearrangement uses TRBV25-1 and TRBJ2-5; D is uncertain. Germline V gene sequence: CDR1 MGHDK, CDR2 SYGVNS. V lost 2 bases, J lost 2 bases, and 9 bases lay in between. The CDR3 is 14 residues long. The CDR3 sequence: CASSERHVQETQYF. The CDR3 region has the DNA TGTGCCAGCAGTGAACGACATGTTCAAGAGACCCAGTACTTC.

The chain has TRBV19 and TRBJ1-2, with D unclear. CDR3 length: 14 amino acids. Germline values: CDR1 LNHDA, CDR2 SQIVND (reference sequence). V was shortened by 3 bases and J by 4 bases, with 12 bases between the two germline ends. This CDR3 reads CASSMVGVRYGYTF. The CDR3 DNA is TGTGCCAGTAGTATGGTCGGGGTCCGCTATGGCTACACCTTC.

The chain is built from TRBV5-1 and TRBJ2-2; TRBD2 agrees at 11 bases. The germline V gene has CDR1 SGHRS and CDR2 YFSETQ. The junction had 9 bases not matched to a gene; V was cut back by 2 bases and J by 0 bases. The CDR3 consists of 19 residues. CDR3 coding DNA: TGCGCCAGCAGCTTCCCACTAGCGGGGGCCCCGGCGAACACCGGGGAGCTGTTTTTT. It specifies CASSFPLAGAPANTGELFF.

The V gene is TRBV9, the J gene TRBJ2-2; 8 bases are a match to TRBD1. Germline V gene lookup returns CDR1 SGDLS and CDR2 YYNGEE. V shed 4 bases and J 6 bases; nucleotides not matched to a gene: 11. CDR3 length: 16 amino acids. DNA for the CDR3: TGTGCCAGCAGCCTCGGACAGGGATTAGCAGCCGGGGAGCTGTTTTTT. Protein sequence: CASSLGQGLAAGELFF.

This sequence joins TRBV19 and TRBJ1-6; D not certain. The CDR3 is 14 residues long. Germline values: CDR1 LNHDA, CDR2 SQIVND (reference sequence). Trimming removed 2 bases at V and 3 bases at J, with 5 bases between. The CDR3 DNA reads as TGTGCCAGTAGTATACCGGTCTATAATTCACCCCTCCACTTT. Translated, it gives CASSIPVYNSPLHF.

The genes are TRBV5-6 and TRBJ2-3; no clear D. The CDR3 is 13 amino acids. V lost 5 bases to trimming and J lost 0 bases, with 7 bases between them. The germline V gene encodes CDR1 SGHDT and CDR2 YYEEEE. The CDR3 region has the DNA TGTGCCAGCAGAGAGGAGAGCACAGATACGCAGTATTTT. This gives the protein CASREESTDTQYF.

V and J are TRBV12-3 or TRBV12-4 and TRBJ2-7, with 7 positions matching TRBD1. The length of the CDR3 is 13 residues. V trimming: 5 bases; J trimming: 3 bases; junction bases outside the gene matches: 4. The chain's CDR3 is CASSRQGIYEQYF. The CDR3 DNA reads as TGTGCCAGCAGTAGACAGGGTATCTACGAGCAGTACTTC.